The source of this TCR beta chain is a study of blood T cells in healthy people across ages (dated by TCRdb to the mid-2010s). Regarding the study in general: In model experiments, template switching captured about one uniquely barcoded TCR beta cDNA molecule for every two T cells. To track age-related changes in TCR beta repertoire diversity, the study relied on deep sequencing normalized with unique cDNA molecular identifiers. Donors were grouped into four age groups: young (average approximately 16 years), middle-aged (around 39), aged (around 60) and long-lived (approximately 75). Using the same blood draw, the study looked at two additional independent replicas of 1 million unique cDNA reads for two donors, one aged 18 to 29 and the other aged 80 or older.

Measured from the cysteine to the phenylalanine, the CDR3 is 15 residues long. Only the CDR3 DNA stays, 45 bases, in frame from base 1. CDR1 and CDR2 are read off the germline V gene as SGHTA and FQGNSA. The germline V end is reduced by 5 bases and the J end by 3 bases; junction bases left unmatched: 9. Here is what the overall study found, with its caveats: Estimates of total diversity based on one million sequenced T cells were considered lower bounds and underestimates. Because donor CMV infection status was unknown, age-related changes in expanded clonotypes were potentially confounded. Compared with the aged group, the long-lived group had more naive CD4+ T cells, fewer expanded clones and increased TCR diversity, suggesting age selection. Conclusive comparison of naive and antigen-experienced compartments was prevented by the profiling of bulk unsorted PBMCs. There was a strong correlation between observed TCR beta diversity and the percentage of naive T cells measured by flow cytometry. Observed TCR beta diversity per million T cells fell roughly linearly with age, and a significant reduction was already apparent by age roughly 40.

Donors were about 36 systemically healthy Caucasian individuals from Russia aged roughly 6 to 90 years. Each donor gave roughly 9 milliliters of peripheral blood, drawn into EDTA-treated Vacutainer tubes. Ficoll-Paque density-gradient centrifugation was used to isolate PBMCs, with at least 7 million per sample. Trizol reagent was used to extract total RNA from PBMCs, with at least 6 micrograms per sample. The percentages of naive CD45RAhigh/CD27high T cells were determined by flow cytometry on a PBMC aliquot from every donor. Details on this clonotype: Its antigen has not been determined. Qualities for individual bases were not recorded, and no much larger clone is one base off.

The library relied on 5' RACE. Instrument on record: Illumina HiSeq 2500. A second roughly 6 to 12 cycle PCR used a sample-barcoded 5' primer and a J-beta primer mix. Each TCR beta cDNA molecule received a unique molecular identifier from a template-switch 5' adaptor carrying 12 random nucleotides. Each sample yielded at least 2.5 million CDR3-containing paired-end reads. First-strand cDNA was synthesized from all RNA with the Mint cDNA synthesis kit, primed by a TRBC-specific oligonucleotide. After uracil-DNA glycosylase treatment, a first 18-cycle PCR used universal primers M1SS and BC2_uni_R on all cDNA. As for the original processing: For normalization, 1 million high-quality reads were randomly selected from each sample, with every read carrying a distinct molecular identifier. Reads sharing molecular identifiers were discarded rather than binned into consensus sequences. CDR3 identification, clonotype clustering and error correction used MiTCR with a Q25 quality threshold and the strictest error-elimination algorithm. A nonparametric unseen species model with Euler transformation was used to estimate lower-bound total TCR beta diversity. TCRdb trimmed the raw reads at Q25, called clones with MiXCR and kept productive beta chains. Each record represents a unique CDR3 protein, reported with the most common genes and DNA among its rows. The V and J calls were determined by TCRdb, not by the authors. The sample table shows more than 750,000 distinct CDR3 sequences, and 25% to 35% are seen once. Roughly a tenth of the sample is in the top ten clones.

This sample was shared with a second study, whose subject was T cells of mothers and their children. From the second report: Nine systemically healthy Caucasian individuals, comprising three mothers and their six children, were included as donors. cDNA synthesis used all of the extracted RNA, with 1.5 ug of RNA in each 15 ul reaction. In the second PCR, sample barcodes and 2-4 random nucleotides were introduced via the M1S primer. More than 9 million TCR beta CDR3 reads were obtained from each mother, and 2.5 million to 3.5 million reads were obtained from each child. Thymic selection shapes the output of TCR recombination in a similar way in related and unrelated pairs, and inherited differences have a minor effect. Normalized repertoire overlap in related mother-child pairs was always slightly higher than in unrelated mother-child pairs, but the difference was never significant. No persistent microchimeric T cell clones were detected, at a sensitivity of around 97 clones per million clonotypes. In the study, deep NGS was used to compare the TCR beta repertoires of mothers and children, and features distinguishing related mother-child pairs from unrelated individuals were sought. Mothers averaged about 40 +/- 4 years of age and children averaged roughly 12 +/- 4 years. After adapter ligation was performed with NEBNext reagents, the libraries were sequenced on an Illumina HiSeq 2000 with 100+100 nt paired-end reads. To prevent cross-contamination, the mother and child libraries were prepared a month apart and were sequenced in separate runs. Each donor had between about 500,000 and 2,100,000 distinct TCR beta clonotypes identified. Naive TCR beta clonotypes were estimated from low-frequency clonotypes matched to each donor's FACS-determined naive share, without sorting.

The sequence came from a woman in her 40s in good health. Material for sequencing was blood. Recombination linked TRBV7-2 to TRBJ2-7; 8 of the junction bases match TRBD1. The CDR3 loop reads CASSPWTGSGYEQYF. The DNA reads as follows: TGTGCCAGCAGCCCTTGGACAGGGAGCGGCTACGAGCAGTACTTC.